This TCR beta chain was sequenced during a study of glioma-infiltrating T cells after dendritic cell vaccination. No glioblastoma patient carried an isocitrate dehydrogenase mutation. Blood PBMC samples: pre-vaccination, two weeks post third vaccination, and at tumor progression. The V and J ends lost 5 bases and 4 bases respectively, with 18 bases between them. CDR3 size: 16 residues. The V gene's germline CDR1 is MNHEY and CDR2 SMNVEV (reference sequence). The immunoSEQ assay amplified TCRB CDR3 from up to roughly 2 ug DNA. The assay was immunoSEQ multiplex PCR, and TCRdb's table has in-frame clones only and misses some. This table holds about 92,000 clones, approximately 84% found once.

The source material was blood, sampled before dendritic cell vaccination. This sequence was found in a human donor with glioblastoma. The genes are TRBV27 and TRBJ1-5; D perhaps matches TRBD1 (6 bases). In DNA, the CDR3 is TGTGCCAGCAGTCAGTCTAGGACAGCCGAGAATCAGCCCCAGCATTTT. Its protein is CASSQSRTAENQPQHF.